The 23 T cell receptor beta chains below were found in one sample sequenced in a study of T cells in Graves' hyperthyroidism and ophthalmopathy. TCR beta CDR3 sequences were amplified from RNA transcripts. The HTBI primer set served for first-round RT-PCR of the TCR CDR3. TCRdb re-called the multiplex PCR reads with MiXCR, one entry per CDR3 protein. This table holds some 550,000 distinct CDR3 sequences, under 25% found once. Material for sequencing was blood. These receptors came from a man younger than 35 with Graves' hyperthyroidism.

This clonotype was detected many times. V usage is TRBV6-2 or TRBV6-3 and J usage is TRBJ1-1; D unresolved. This CDR3 has 14 residues. Trimming removed 0 bases at V and 6 bases at J, with 11 bases between. Germline CDR1 reads MNHEY; CDR2 reads SVGEGT. The CDR3 here is CASSYSKTIAEAFF. The DNA for the CDR3 is TGTGCCAGCAGTTACTCGAAGACAATAGCTGAAGCTTTCTTT.

There are many counts of this clonotype. The chain recombines TRBV28 with TRBJ2-2; unclear D gene. The CDR3 extends over 13 amino acids. The V end was cut by 5 bases, the J end by 6 bases, with 10 bases between. The germline V gene encodes CDR1 MDHEN and CDR2 SYDVKM. The CDR3 bases are TGTGCCAGCAGTACTCCTGGCCCCGGGGAGCTGTTTTTT. It yields the protein CASSTPGPGELFF.

This clonotype was counted at least ten times. The genes are TRBV12-3 or TRBV12-4 and TRBJ1-5; 8 bases are shared with TRBD1. This CDR3 has 17 residues. V was clipped by 0 bases and J by 1 base; unmatched bases: 5. CDR3 sequence reads: CASSLARTGNSNQPQHF. Written as DNA, the CDR3 is TGTGCCAGCAGTTTAGCCCGGACAGGGAACAGCAATCAGCCCCAGCATTTT.

The rearrangement joins TRBV24-1 to TRBJ2-2; D not resolved. The CDR3 contains 14 residues. Germline V gene lookup returns CDR1 KGHDR and CDR2 SFDVKD. Trimming left V 4 bases short and J 8 bases short, with 13 bases between. The CDR3 spells CATSDPGWEGELFF. Here the CDR3 DNA reads TGTGCCACCAGTGACCCGGGTTGGGAAGGGGAGCTGTTTTTT.

The rearrangement joins TRBV6-1 to TRBJ2-5, with unresolved D. Germline assignment: CDR1 MNHNS and CDR2 SASEGT. CDR3 length equals 15 residues. The V gene lost 4 bases and the J gene lost 5 bases, with 17 bases spanning the gap. In DNA form, the CDR3 reads TGTGCCAGCAGTGGTGACCCGCTAGGCTGGGAGACCCAGTACTTC. It encodes CASSGDPLGWETQYF.

V usage is TRBV12-3 or TRBV12-4 and J usage is TRBJ1-1, with TRBD1 matching over 9 bases. With 3 bases clipped from V and 8 bases from J, the junction kept 13 bases outside the gene matches. This CDR3 region has 16 residues. The CDR3 DNA follows: TGTGCCAGCAGTTTCACGGGACAGGGTAGGAAAAACGAAGCTTTCTTT. Translation gives CASSFTGQGRKNEAFF.

Ten or more counts support this clonotype. The chain recombines TRBV27 with TRBJ2-7, with 7 bases aligning to TRBD1. The CDR3 extends over 15 amino acids. The germline V gene has CDR1 MNHEY and CDR2 SMNVEV (reference sequence). The J segment lost 2 bases and the V segment lost 6 bases, leaving 10 bases of the junction unmatched. CDR3 bases: TGTGCCAGCAGGCATACAGGGGATCCCGCCTACGAGCAGTACTTC. It translates to CASRHTGDPAYEQYF.

The sample holds a few counts of this clonotype. The V call is TRBV6-1, the J call TRBJ1-5; D unclear. The CDR3 totals 14 residues. Germline V gene data show CDR1 as MNHNS and CDR2 as SASEGT. V lost 0 bases and J 4 bases, leaving 7 bases between the germline ends. CDR3 bases: TGTGCCAGCAGTGAAGCCGGGCGGAATCAGCCCCAGCATTTT. Encoded protein: CASSEAGRNQPQHF.

This clonotype was recorded at least ten times. The chain combines TRBV6-1 with TRBJ1-5; the D is unclear. Per the germline V gene, CDR1 is MNHNS and CDR2 is SASEGT. CDR3 length: 16 residues. Trimming shortened V by 5 bases and J by 0 bases, and 14 bases separated the two germline ends. CDR3 sequence: CASSPRTGFSNQPQHF. The CDR3, as DNA: TGTGCCAGCAGTCCCCGGACGGGATTTAGCAATCAGCCCCAGCATTTT.

The table lists this clonotype with many counts. CDR3 sequence reads: CSARGRGKAFF. The CDR3 DNA reads TGCAGTGCTAGAGGACGAGGGAAAGCTTTCTTT. This sequence joins TRBV20-1 and TRBJ1-1; D uncertain. There are 11 residues in the CDR3. V was pared by 1 base and J by 9 bases, with 9 bases between. The germline gives CDR1 DFQATT, CDR2 SNEGSKA (reference sequence).

The chain uses TRBV10-3 and TRBJ1-5, with TRBD1 as a possible D gene (6 bases). Germline V lookup: CDR1 ENHRY, CDR2 SYGVKD. The germline V and J ends were trimmed by 10 bases and 2 bases, with 18 bases remaining between them. The CDR3 contains 15 residues. The CDR3: CATREGGMGNQPQHF. For the CDR3, the DNA is TGTGCCACCCGGGAGGGGGGGATGGGCAATCAGCCCCAGCATTTT.

This clonotype was recorded at least ten times. The V and J genes are TRBV20-1 and TRBJ1-1; no clear D gene. Germline V gene lookup returns CDR1 DFQATT and CDR2 SNEGSKA (reference sequence). Trimming took 6 bases from V and 0 from J, leaving 14 bases between them. CDR3 size: 14 residues. CDR3 loop: CSARRTLMNTEAFF. In DNA, the CDR3 is TGCAGTGCCCGGAGGACCCTGATGAACACTGAAGCTTTCTTT.

The sample holds a few counts of this clonotype. CDR3 nucleotides: TGTGCCAGTAGTATAAAGGGGTCGGGCACCGGGGAGCTGTTTTTT. Translation: CASSIKGSGTGELFF. The chain employs TRBV19 and TRBJ2-2, with D possibly being TRBD1 (5 bases). V was clipped by 2 bases and J by 4 bases, with 11 bases between them. This CDR3 spans 15 amino acids. The V gene's germline CDR1 is LNHDA and CDR2 SQIVND (reference sequence).

The rearrangement joins TRBV12-3 or TRBV12-4 to TRBJ1-3, with 10 positions matching TRBD1. This CDR3 spans 12 amino acids. With 10 bases clipped from V and 4 bases from J, the junction kept 1 base outside the gene matches. The CDR3 spells CATGQGGNTIYF. DNA for the CDR3: TGTGCCACGGGACAGGGGGGAAACACCATATATTTT.

This clonotype showed up many times. The chain links TRBV12-3 or TRBV12-4 to TRBJ2-7; possible D gene TRBD2, 6 bases. The V end lost 6 bases, the J end lost 9 bases, and 12 bases lay between the germline ends. The CDR3 is 11 amino acids. CDR3 in amino acids: CASSRGTGQYF. The CDR3 DNA reads as TGTGCCAGCAGCCGCGGGACGGGGCAGTACTTC.

This clonotype was observed many times. Here the CDR3 reads CASAPGVYEQYF. CDR3 bases: TGTGCCAGCGCCCCGGGGGTCTACGAGCAGTACTTC. The chain links TRBV6-1 to TRBJ2-7, with D possibly TRBD2 on 6 matching bases. From germline, CDR1 is MNHNS and CDR2 SASEGT. CDR3 length equals 12 residues. Trimming cost V 8 bases and J 3 bases, with 11 bases left between them.

This clonotype was seen only a few times. The chain carries TRBV18 and TRBJ2-5, with TRBD2 matching 9 bases. Germline assignment: CDR1 KGHSH and CDR2 LQKENI. CDR3 length: 17 amino acids. Trimming at V came to 1 base and at J to 1 base, leaving 7 bases not matched to a gene. Written as DNA, the CDR3 is TGTGCCAGCTCACCACTCCCTAGCGGGGACCTCCAAGAGACCCAGTACTTC. This codes for CASSPLPSGDLQETQYF. The full variable domain, in which reference TRBV18 and TRBJ2-5 provide the parts outside the CDR3, is NAGVMQNPRHLVRRRGQEARLRCSPMKGHSHVYWYRQLPEEGLKFMVYLQKENIIDESGMPKERFSAEFPKEGPSILRIQQVVRGDSAAYFCASSPLPSGDLQETQYFGPGTRLLVL.

This clonotype was seen many times. CDR3 in DNA: TGTGCCAGCAGTTTTGGTGAGGGCCAAGAGCAGTACTTC. This translates into CASSFGEGQEQYF. J is TRBJ2-7 and V is TRBV27, with D possibly being TRBD2 (5 bases). Between the trimmed V and J ends, which lost 3 bases and 7 bases, there was a span of 13 bases. Germline V gene data show CDR1 as MNHEY and CDR2 as SMNVEV (reference sequence). This CDR3 has 13 residues.

The sample holds many counts of this clonotype. This chain connects TRBV2 to TRBJ2-2; D not certain. Deletions cut 3 bases from V and 0 bases from J, with 8 bases between. The CDR3 sequence is 15 residues long. Germline V lookup: CDR1 SNHLY, CDR2 FYNNEI. CDR3: CASSEFDANTGELFF. CDR3 nucleotides: TGTGCCAGCAGTGAGTTTGACGCGAACACCGGGGAGCTGTTTTTT.

In this sample, this clonotype turned up a few times. It may be a read error: a sequence one base away is much more abundant. V is TRBV28 and J is TRBJ1-1; D is undetermined. This CDR3 region has 16 residues. Germline CDR1 reads MDHEN; CDR2 reads SYDVKM. Trimming left V 4 bases short and J 4 bases short, with 19 bases between. CDR3 coding DNA: TGTGCCAGCAGTTCCCTGGCCGGGAGGATGAGCACTGAAGCTTTCTTT. This codes for CASSSLAGRMSTEAFF.

Of note for this clonotype: This may arise from a read error, as a much more abundant clone is one base away. The CDR3 bases are TGCGTCAGCAGTGACCACAAGGGACAGGGAAATCAGCCCCAGCATTTT. Translating gives CVSSDHKGQGNQPQHF. The chain has TRBV6-4 and TRBJ1-5, with 9 bases identical to TRBD1. This CDR3 has 16 amino acids. Per the germline V gene, CDR1 is MRHNA and CDR2 is SNTAGT.

This clonotype has a handful of counts. This chain connects TRBV5-1 to TRBJ1-2, with 8 bases that match TRBD1. This CDR3 is built from 15 residues. V lost 4 bases to trimming and J lost 5 bases; unmatched junction nucleotides: 10. Germline V gene data show CDR1 as SGHRS and CDR2 as YFSETQ. CDR3 in amino acids: CASSNQGAQGYGYTF. The CDR3 DNA is TGCGCCAGCAGCAACCAGGGGGCGCAAGGGTATGGCTACACCTTC.

The chain employs TRBV20-1 and TRBJ1-1; TRBD1 might be the D (6 bases). The V end lost 0 bases, the J end lost 11 bases, and 16 bases lay between the germline ends. Germline V gene lookup returns CDR1 DFQATT and CDR2 SNEGSKA (reference sequence). This CDR3 contains 13 residues. CDR3 region: CSARDGTPPGAFF. The DNA for the CDR3 is TGCAGTGCTAGAGATGGGACACCTCCGGGGGCTTTCTTT.